This T cell receptor (beta chain) was captured in a study of blood T cell repertoires in COVID-19. There are 12 residues in the CDR3. CDR1 SGHRS and CDR2 YFSETQ come from the germline V gene. Deletions cut 5 bases from V and 6 bases from J, with 11 bases between. Profiling relied on immunoSEQ multiplex PCR, and the TCRdb table lists in-frame clones only, not all of them. The profile shows about 430,000 clones, around nine tenths of them singletons. The rearrangement links TRBV5-1 to TRBJ1-1; D is ambiguous. The clonotype was recovered from a woman in her late teens or twenties who had been exposed to COVID-19. Sequenced material: PBMCs or T cells enriched from blood (not recorded which). CDR3 protein: CASRGRGAEAFF. In DNA form, the CDR3 reads TGCGCCAGCAGAGGCCGCGGGGCTGAAGCTTTCTTT.